Each of the 12 T cell receptor beta chains below was sequenced from the same sample in a study of technical replicates of blood from several donors. Using immunoSEQ multiplex PCR, the repertoire was profiled, and TCRdb retains in-frame clones only, with some absent. The sample records more than 70,000 clones, approximately 90% being singletons. The sequenced sample was T cells isolated from PBMCs. The receptor set was obtained from a human donor in good health.

V and J are TRBV28 and TRBJ2-2, with a possible D match to TRBD1 (5 bases). The CDR3 has 17 residues. Germline-derived CDR1 and CDR2 are MDHEN and SYDVKM. V lost 5 bases, J lost 2 bases, and 18 bases lay in between. The CDR3 loop reads CASSLNPLGLNTGELFF. For the CDR3, the DNA is TGTGCCAGCAGTCTGAACCCATTGGGGCTAAACACCGGGGAGCTGTTTTTT.

The rearrangement links TRBV5-1 to TRBJ1-1, with TRBD1 matching 10 bases. The CDR3 is 15 residues long. Germline V gene sequence: CDR1 SGHRS, CDR2 YFSETQ. V lost 4 bases, J lost 4 bases, and 7 bases stayed unmatched. The CDR3, as DNA: TGCGCCAGCAGCGGTGGCCGGGACAGGGGCACTGAAGCTTTCTTT. Its translation is CASSGGRDRGTEAFF.

The rearrangement links TRBV6-1 to TRBJ2-1, with 8 bases fitting TRBD2. V lost 6 bases, J lost 9 bases, and 13 bases stayed unmatched. This CDR3 is built from 15 residues. From germline, CDR1 is MNHNS and CDR2 SASEGT. For the CDR3, the DNA is TGTGCCAGCAGGATACTAGCGGCCGGAGCGGGTGAGCAGTTCTTC. It codes for CASRILAAGAGEQFF.

This chain links TRBV7-9 with TRBJ2-7; tentative D call: TRBD2 (6 bases). The germline V gene has CDR1 SEHNR and CDR2 FQNEAQ (reference sequence). Trimming took off 1 base at V and 3 bases at J, with 13 bases between the two ends. This CDR3 spans 15 amino acids. CDR3 DNA sequence: TGTGCCAGCAGCTTAGGTAGCGGAGTTAGCTACGAGCAGTACTTC. It encodes CASSLGSGVSYEQYF.

The rearrangement uses TRBV30 and TRBJ1-4, with 7 nucleotides matching TRBD1. The CDR3 is made up of 13 amino acids. The germline gives CDR1 GTSNPN, CDR2 SVGIG (reference sequence). The ends lost 7 bases at V and 6 bases at J; junction bases unmatched: 8. This CDR3 is CASQTGNYEKLFF. The CDR3 coding sequence is TGTGCCTCCCAGACAGGGAATTATGAAAAACTGTTTTTT.

The chain employs TRBV19 and TRBJ2-1; 9 positions match TRBD1. Germline values: CDR1 LNHDA, CDR2 SQIVND (reference sequence). J was trimmed by 3 bases and V by 7 bases; bases with no gene match: 4. CDR3 size: 14 residues. The CDR3, as DNA: TGTGCCAGTACCTCGACAGGGGGCTACAATGAGCAGTTCTTC. It is translated as CASTSTGGYNEQFF.

The chain recombines TRBV7-2 with TRBJ1-2; D is unclear. The ends were cut back, 0 bases at V and 0 bases at J, with 8 bases in the middle. Germline V gene data show CDR1 as SGHTA and CDR2 as FQGNSA. The CDR3 sequence is 15 residues long. The CDR3 sequence is CASSLARNANYGYTF. The CDR3 region has the DNA TGTGCCAGCAGCTTAGCGCGGAACGCTAACTATGGCTACACCTTC.

The chain recombines TRBV6-5 with TRBJ2-7; 8 bases are shared with TRBD1. Germline CDR1 reads MNHEY; CDR2 reads SVGAGI. The CDR3 loop spans 12 amino acids. The V segment lost 7 bases and the J segment 9 bases; nucleotides outside the gene matches: 8. The CDR3 region has the DNA TGTGCCAGCACGGGACAGGACATCGTGCAGTACTTC. It encodes CASTGQDIVQYF.

The rearrangement uses TRBV28 and TRBJ2-1, with D possibly being TRBD2 (5 bases). Trimming left V 5 bases short and J 2 bases short, with 10 bases between. This CDR3 comprises 14 residues. Germline V lookup: CDR1 MDHEN, CDR2 SYDVKM. DNA for the CDR3: TGTGCCAGCAGTCCCGGGGAGACCTACAATGAGCAGTTCTTC. It encodes CASSPGETYNEQFF.

The CDR3 DNA follows: TGTGCCAGCAGCCCGAGACAGACTCTGAACACTGAAGCTTTCTTT. This encodes CASSPRQTLNTEAFF. The genes are TRBV7-9 and TRBJ1-1, with D maybe TRBD1 (5 bases). The CDR3 has 15 residues. The germline gives CDR1 SEHNR, CDR2 FQNEAQ (reference sequence). Trimming stripped 5 bases from V and 0 bases from J, with 13 bases between.

The rearrangement links TRBV5-8 to TRBJ2-1; 14 nucleotides line up with TRBD2. Germline trimming cut 3 bases from V and 9 bases from J; bases unmatched to any gene: 5. The CDR3 sequence is 15 residues long. Germline CDR1 is SGHTS and CDR2 is YDEGEE. The DNA of the CDR3 is TGTGCCAGCAGCTCTTACGGGACTAGCGGGAGTGAGCAGTTCTTC. Protein sequence: CASSSYGTSGSEQFF.

The gene calls are TRBV5-6 and TRBJ1-2, with 7 positions matching TRBD1. The CDR3 covers 17 residues. Germline V lookup: CDR1 SGHDT, CDR2 YYEEEE. V was pared by 0 bases and J by 0 bases, with 8 bases of the junction left unmatched. The CDR3, as DNA: TGTGCCAGCAGCTTGGGACAGGGAGGAGGGTCTAACTATGGCTACACCTTC. Translation gives CASSLGQGGGSNYGYTF.